The 6 T cell receptor beta chains reported below all come from one sample, sequenced in a study of cytomegalovirus exposure and HLA in healthy donors. The PCR used 60 Vbeta and 13 Jbeta primers. TCRdb keeps only in-frame clones here, not all; method: immunoSEQ multiplex PCR. The top ten hold roughly 5% of the sample, which has about 99,000 clones, around 79% seen once. The material sequenced was PBMCs. The receptor source for this set is a man aged 55 to 70 in good health and CMV-seropositive.

In this sample, this clone turned up a few times. The chain links TRBV30 to TRBJ2-7; TRBD1 matches 7 bases. V lost 5 bases and J lost 2; bases outside the gene matches: 9. Germline CDR1 GTSNPN, CDR2 SVGIG (reference sequence). CDR3 length equals 14 residues. CDR3 nucleotide sequence: TGTGCCTGGGGGACCGGGACAGCTACCTACGAGCAGTACTTC. It translates to CAWGTGTATYEQYF.

The chain links TRBV11-2 to TRBJ2-7; D is possibly TRBD1 (6 bases). There are 14 residues in the CDR3. V dropped 3 bases and J dropped 4 bases, with 13 bases sitting between them. Germline V gives CDR1 SGHAT, CDR2 FQNNGV. The CDR3 protein is CASSLPGQLYEQYF. The CDR3 DNA reads TGTGCCAGCAGCTTGCCCGGACAGCTATACGAGCAGTACTTC.

The chain joins TRBV9 to TRBJ1-1; no definite D call. Germline assignment: CDR1 SGDLS and CDR2 YYNGEE. The CDR3 is made up of 13 amino acids. The V end was cut by 0 bases, the J end by 1 base, with 4 bases between. The CDR3 sequence is CASSVEQNTEAFF. The CDR3 DNA reads TGTGCCAGCAGCGTAGAACAGAACACTGAAGCTTTCTTT.

A word on this clone: Relative to the germline gene, one junction end is altered; a read error may explain this. Other DNA sequences in this sample translate to the same CDR3. The rearrangement joins TRBV6-5 to TRBJ2-7; D is undetermined. CDR3 length: 15 residues. The germline CDR1 and CDR2 sequences are MNHEY and SVGAGI. The CDR3 is CASSYSRQVTYEQYF. The CDR3 coding sequence is TGCGCCAGCAGTTACTCCAGGCAGGTAACCTACGAGCAGTACTTC.

The rearrangement links TRBV5-3 to TRBJ2-2, with a weak D call TRBD1 (6 bases). TRBV5-3 is an ORF; its function is uncertain. Trimming removed 0 bases from V and 4 bases from J, with 10 bases in between. The CDR3 contains 15 residues. CDR3 sequence reads: CARSLGQGFTGELFF. In DNA form, the CDR3 reads TGTGCCAGAAGCTTGGGGCAGGGGTTCACCGGGGAGCTGTTTTTT.

This clone showed up just once. The chain uses TRBV2 and TRBJ1-5, with D possibly TRBD1 on 5 matching bases. CDR3 size: 12 residues. In germline, CDR1 is SNHLY, CDR2 FYNNEI. With 3 bases removed from V and 7 bases from J, the gap between germline ends came to 7 bases. In DNA form, the CDR3 reads TGTGCCAGCAGTGAGGGGGGACAGCCCCAGCATTTT. Translating gives CASSEGGQPQHF.